A single sample gave rise to the 28 T cell receptor beta chains below, sequenced in a study of CD8 T cells in ankylosing spondylitis. TCRdb re-called the 5' RACE reads through MiXCR, storing one row per CDR3 protein. The sample yields 250,000 or so distinct CDR3 sequences, around 25% seen once. The sequenced sample consisted of blood, either unsorted or a sorted T cell fraction (not recorded which). These receptors originate from a male donor with ankylosing spondylitis or in good health (not recorded which).

CDR3 in DNA: TGTGCCAGCAGCCCCGGGGGACGGTCTAGAGACTATGGCTACACCTTC. The encoded protein is CASSPGGRSRDYGYTF. The rearrangement joins TRBV28 to TRBJ1-2; the D gene is possibly TRBD1 (5 bases). The V gene lost 6 bases and the J gene lost 3 bases, with 20 bases spanning the gap. The CDR3 totals 16 residues. CDR1 is MDHEN, CDR2 SYDVKM, per germline.

V is TRBV6-5 and J is TRBJ2-1; D ambiguous. The CDR3 loop spans 16 amino acids. The germline CDR1 and CDR2 sequences are MNHEY and SVGAGI. V gave up 0 bases and J gave up 3 bases, with 12 bases separating them. The CDR3, as DNA: TGTGCCAGCAGTTACTCTTTCCAGAACAGCTACAATGAGCAGTTCTTC. Amino acids: CASSYSFQNSYNEQFF.

This clonotype was recorded only once. The V gene is TRBV25-1, the J gene TRBJ2-7; 8 bases align to TRBD1. CDR1 is MGHDK, CDR2 SYGVNS, per germline. The ends lost 6 bases at V and 7 bases at J; junction bases unmatched: 20. The CDR3 consists of 17 residues. For the CDR3, the DNA is TGTGCCAGCAGGGGAAGCCTTGGACAGGGAGGATTTGTGGAGCAGTACTTC. It encodes CASRGSLGQGGFVEQYF.

The chain is built from TRBV2 and TRBJ2-1; the match to TRBD1 covers 9 bases. The junction had 7 bases not matched to a gene; V was cut back by 7 bases and J by 6 bases. Germline loops: CDR1 SNHLY, CDR2 FYNNEI. The CDR3 consists of 14 residues. In DNA form, the CDR3 reads TGTGCCAGCACTGTACAGGGGGCGCGCAATGAGCAGTTCTTC. This gives the protein CASTVQGARNEQFF.

The gene calls are TRBV20-1 and TRBJ1-1; D gene uncertain. With 3 bases removed from V and 0 bases from J, the gap between germline ends came to 11 bases. Germline CDR1 DFQATT, CDR2 SNEGSKA (reference sequence). This CDR3 contains 14 residues. The CDR3 region has the DNA TGCAGTGCTAGGGACCGAAACCTGAACACTGAAGCTTTCTTT. This translates into CSARDRNLNTEAFF.

This clonotype has at least ten counts. The chain couples TRBV29-1 to TRBJ2-5; D perhaps matches TRBD1 (6 bases). V dropped 4 bases and J dropped 3 bases, with 9 bases sitting between them. CDR1 is SQVTM and CDR2 is ANQGSEA in the germline V gene. This CDR3 contains 12 residues. CDR3 in amino acids: CSVVNREETQYF. Here the CDR3 DNA reads TGCAGCGTTGTGAACAGGGAAGAGACCCAGTACTTC.

V and J are TRBV20-1 and TRBJ1-6; weak D call: TRBD1 (6 bases). Germline V gives CDR1 DFQATT, CDR2 SNEGSKA (reference sequence). The V gene lost 1 base and the J gene lost 3 bases, with 10 bases spanning the gap. The CDR3 spans 15 residues. CDR3 region: CSARGDIGYNSPLHF. DNA of the CDR3: TGCAGTGCTAGAGGGGACATCGGCTATAATTCACCCCTCCACTTT.

This clonotype was detected a few times. The V and J genes are TRBV20-1 and TRBJ2-7; D gene ambiguous. The germline V gene encodes CDR1 DFQATT and CDR2 SNEGSKA (reference sequence). V was pared by 6 bases and J by 3 bases, with 21 bases between. CDR3 length: 15 residues. The CDR3 is CSAISGLPPGYEQYF. The CDR3 nucleotides are TGCAGTGCCATCTCCGGGCTCCCACCGGGCTACGAGCAGTACTTC.

This clonotype was recorded only once. The chain recombines TRBV10-3 with TRBJ2-5; a possible D gene is TRBD1 (7 bases). The CDR3 totals 18 residues. Trimming left V 0 bases short and J 0 bases short, with 17 bases between. Germline CDR1 reads ENHRY; CDR2 reads SYGVKD. The CDR3, as DNA: TGTGCCATCAGTGAGTCAGGCAGGGGGGCTCTGTACCAAGAGACCCAGTACTTC. This translates into CAISESGRGALYQETQYF.

The chain links TRBV20-1 to TRBJ1-5, with D unresolved. Germline V gene lookup returns CDR1 DFQATT and CDR2 SNEGSKA (reference sequence). V was trimmed by 3 bases and J by 0 bases, leaving 9 bases between them. The CDR3 consists of 14 residues. For the CDR3, the DNA is TGCAGTGCTAGTAGGCAACTTAGCAATCAGCCCCAGCATTTT. Translated: CSASRQLSNQPQHF.

This clonotype was detected a few times. The chain recombines TRBV20-1 with TRBJ1-1; TRBD1 matches at 8 bases. This CDR3 has 14 amino acids. With V trimmed by 3 bases and J by 5 bases, 8 bases remained unmatched. Germline assignment: CDR1 DFQATT and CDR2 SNEGSKA (reference sequence). For the CDR3, the DNA is TGCAGTGCTAGCAGACAGGGGATTTGGACTGAAGCTTTCTTT. This encodes CSASRQGIWTEAFF.

In its sample, this clonotype was seen a few times. The J gene is TRBJ1-2, the V gene TRBV29-1, with TRBD1 identical over 10 bases. The CDR3 runs to 14 residues. CDR1 and CDR2 (germline): SQVTM, ANQGSEA. The trim removed 6 bases at V and 4 bases at J, leaving 8 bases unmatched. The CDR3 spells CSVGGQGGRYGYTF. The CDR3 DNA sequence: TGCAGCGTAGGAGGACAGGGGGGACGCTATGGCTACACCTTC.

This clonotype was seen only a few times. This chain uses TRBV12-3 or TRBV12-4 with TRBJ2-1, with D tentatively TRBD1 (5 bases). CDR3 length equals 14 residues. Trimming pared 5 bases from V and 0 bases from J, leaving 8 bases between. The CDR3 sequence: CASSPRVSYNEQFF. The CDR3 bases are TGTGCCAGCAGTCCCAGGGTCTCCTACAATGAGCAGTTCTTC.

This chain uses TRBV20-1 with TRBJ2-2; 10 bases map to TRBD1. Germline CDR1 and CDR2: DFQATT and SNEGSKA (reference sequence). The CDR3 has 14 residues. V shed 3 bases, J shed 6 bases, and the junction held 4 bases outside the gene matches. The CDR3 here is CSASGDRGPGELFF. The CDR3 DNA is TGCAGTGCTAGCGGGGACAGGGGCCCCGGGGAGCTGTTTTTT.

The J gene is TRBJ1-2, the V gene TRBV6-5; D call uncertain. This CDR3 has 12 residues. Germline CDR1 reads MNHEY; CDR2 reads SVGAGI. V was cut by 5 bases and J by 3 bases, with 7 bases left in between. The CDR3 coding sequence is TGTGCCAGCAGTCAAACCTACTATGGCTACACCTTC. This codes for CASSQTYYGYTF.

The rearrangement joins TRBV7-9 to TRBJ2-1; 10 bases fit TRBD1. Germline V lookup: CDR1 SEHNR, CDR2 FQNEAQ (reference sequence). V shed 5 bases, J shed 8 bases, and the junction held 9 bases outside the gene matches. The CDR3 runs 15 residues. CDR3 nucleotide sequence: TGTGCCAGCAGCCGACCGGGACAGGGGAACGATGAGCAGTTCTTC. Translation gives CASSRPGQGNDEQFF.

This clonotype has only one observation. The chain is built from TRBV21-1 and TRBJ2-5; the table's D call, TRBD1, has no DNA check behind it. TRBV21-1 is reported as a pseudogene. This CDR3 spans 15 amino acids. In nucleotides, the CDR3 is TGTGCCAGCAGCTCCCCGGCGGGGGAGAAAGAGACCCAGTACTTC. Translating gives CASSSPAGEKETQYF.

The rearrangement uses TRBV10-2 and TRBJ2-5; TRBD2 matches at 8 bases. The CDR3 has 15 residues. The germline V gene encodes CDR1 WSHSY and CDR2 SAAADI. V lost 3 bases and J lost 4; bases outside the gene matches: 7. The CDR3 DNA reads TGCGCCAGCAGTGACCGGGGGGGCCGTGGAGAGACCCAGTACTTC. Protein: CASSDRGGRGETQYF.

The rearrangement joins TRBV12-3 or TRBV12-4 to TRBJ1-5; D may be TRBD1 (6 bases). V shed 1 base and J shed 6 bases, with 7 bases lying between them. This CDR3 spans 13 amino acids. The CDR3 here is CASSLGGGQPQHF. The DNA for the CDR3 is TGTGCCAGCAGTTTAGGAGGGGGTCAGCCCCAGCATTTT.

The chain couples TRBV6-5 to TRBJ2-1, with D maybe TRBD2 (6 bases). V lost 0 bases and J lost 0, with 15 bases in between. The CDR3 totals 18 residues. The V gene's germline CDR1 is MNHEY and CDR2 SVGAGI. CDR3 sequence: CASSYSIAGRSSYNEQFF. The DNA of the CDR3 is TGTGCCAGCAGTTACTCGATTGCGGGACGGAGCTCCTACAATGAGCAGTTCTTC.

The chain couples TRBV5-5 to TRBJ2-1, with TRBD2 identical over 7 bases. The V segment lost 4 bases and the J segment 8 bases; nucleotides outside the gene matches: 9. The CDR3 extends over 14 amino acids. Germline V CDR1 and CDR2: SGHKS, YYEKEE (reference sequence). CDR3 in amino acids: CASSPRWGGDEQFF. The DNA for the CDR3 is TGTGCCAGCAGCCCCCGGTGGGGGGGAGATGAGCAGTTCTTC. Supplemented by reference TRBV5-5 and TRBJ2-1, the full variable domain reads DAGVTQSPTHLIKTRGQQVTLRCSPISGHKSVSWYQQVLGQGPQFIFQYYEKEERGRGNFPDRFSARQFPNYSSELNVNALLLGDSALYLCASSPRWGGDEQFFGPGTRLTVL.

This clonotype has ten or more counts. The V gene is TRBV20-1, the J gene TRBJ2-7; D unclear. This CDR3 has 13 amino acids. Per the germline V gene, CDR1 is DFQATT and CDR2 is SNEGSKA (reference sequence). V was pared by 4 bases and J by 3 bases, with 13 bases between. The CDR3 spells CSAMVTPGYEQYF. The CDR3 region has the DNA TGCAGTGCTATGGTGACACCAGGCTACGAGCAGTACTTC.

This clonotype was observed at least ten times. The chain combines TRBV11-2 with TRBJ2-5, with D perhaps matching TRBD1 (6 bases). The germline gives CDR1 SGHAT, CDR2 FQNNGV. This CDR3 comprises 13 residues. V was shortened by 5 bases and J by 2 bases, with 9 bases between the two germline ends. CDR3: CASSRTVQETQYF. Here the CDR3 DNA reads TGTGCCAGCAGCAGGACAGTTCAAGAGACCCAGTACTTC.

The sample holds a few counts of this clonotype. In nucleotides, the CDR3 is TGCAGTGCTAGTAGGCCGCGGGGGCAGACCCAGTACTTC. Translation: CSASRPRGQTQYF. This sequence joins TRBV20-1 and TRBJ2-5, with D perhaps TRBD2 (7 bases). Per germline, CDR1 DFQATT and CDR2 SNEGSKA (reference sequence). The CDR3 extends over 13 amino acids. V was pared by 3 bases and J by 6 bases, with 14 bases between.

This rearrangement joins TRBV5-1 to TRBJ2-5; TRBD2 aligns across 8 bases. Germline V gene lookup returns CDR1 SGHRS and CDR2 YFSETQ. This CDR3 spans 15 amino acids. The trim removed 0 bases at V and 5 bases at J, leaving 6 bases unmatched. The CDR3 DNA reads as TGCGCCAGCAGCTTGGAAGGCGGGGGGAAGGAGACCCAGTACTTC. Translation gives CASSLEGGGKETQYF.

This clonotype was counted a few times. The V call is TRBV20-1, the J call TRBJ2-7, with D tentatively TRBD1 or TRBD2 (5 bases each). The CDR3 is 14 amino acids. Per the germline V gene, CDR1 is DFQATT and CDR2 is SNEGSKA (reference sequence). V was clipped by 1 base and J by 5 bases, with 15 bases between them. CDR3 in DNA: TGCAGTGCTAGAGTAGAGGGGCGCCTAAACGAGCAGTACTTC. Translating it yields CSARVEGRLNEQYF.

This clonotype was seen at least ten times. The V and J genes are TRBV2 and TRBJ2-5; 9 bases are shared with TRBD1. The CDR3 has 14 residues. V lost 6 bases and J lost 4; bases outside the gene matches: 6. The germline V gene encodes CDR1 SNHLY and CDR2 FYNNEI. The CDR3 loop reads CASSEDRGSETQYF. In nucleotides, the CDR3 is TGTGCCAGCAGCGAGGACAGGGGTTCAGAGACCCAGTACTTC.

Here the CDR3 reads CASSWLTGGVETQYF. DNA of the CDR3: TGTGCCAGCAGCTGGTTGACAGGGGGCGTGGAGACCCAGTACTTC. V and J are TRBV7-6 and TRBJ2-5, with TRBD1 matching 10 bases. Germline V lookup: CDR1 SGHVS, CDR2 FNYEAQ. After removal of 4 bases from V and 5 bases from J, the junction contained 7 bases not matched to a gene. CDR3 length equals 15 residues.